This entry lists 26 T cell receptor beta chains sequenced from one sample in a study of cytomegalovirus exposure and HLA in healthy donors. A multiplex PCR was run with 60 Vbeta primers and 13 Jbeta primers. Generated by immunoSEQ multiplex PCR, the TCRdb table keeps only in-frame clones and is missing some. The sample shows 150,000 to 200,000 clones, around 78% of them seen only once. The sample comprised PBMCs. These receptors originate from a woman aged 40 to 50 in good health and CMV-seronegative.

The V gene is TRBV6-5, the J gene TRBJ1-2; possibly TRBD1 for D (5 bases). The length of the CDR3 is 14 residues. Germline V gene lookup returns CDR1 MNHEY and CDR2 SVGAGI. Trimming removed 7 bases at V and 4 bases at J, with 16 bases between. The CDR3 region has the DNA TGTGCCAGCACCACAGCGGGACGGAGCTATGGCTACACCTTC. It yields the protein CASTTAGRSYGYTF.

This rearrangement joins TRBV5-5 to TRBJ1-4; no clear D. The germline V gene encodes CDR1 SGHKS and CDR2 YYEKEE (reference sequence). V was cut by 4 bases and J by 0 bases, with 13 bases left in between. CDR3 length: 16 amino acids. The CDR3 is CASSRQSGSTNEKLFF. The CDR3 DNA follows: TGTGCCAGCAGCCGTCAGTCGGGTTCAACTAATGAAAAACTGTTTTTT.

This chain connects TRBV5-4 to TRBJ2-5, with 14 nucleotides matching TRBD2. This CDR3 is 17 amino acids long. Per germline, CDR1 SGHNT and CDR2 YYREEE (reference sequence). J gave up 2 bases and V 4 bases, and 7 bases lay outside the gene matches. CDR3 nucleotide sequence: TGTGCCAGCAGCCGGACTAGCGGGGGGCCGTGGCAAGAGACCCAGTACTTC. This codes for CASSRTSGGPWQETQYF.

This clone was counted a single time. V usage is TRBV5-5 and J usage is TRBJ1-3; the match to TRBD1 covers 7 bases. This CDR3 contains 14 residues. Unmatched junction bases numbered 8, after V lost 4 bases and J lost 7 bases. The germline V gene has CDR1 SGHKS and CDR2 YYEKEE (reference sequence). DNA of the CDR3: TGTGCCAGCAGCCCCGGGACAGTAGGTAACACCATATATTTT. It encodes CASSPGTVGNTIYF.

This sequence joins TRBV11-2 and TRBJ1-3; tentatively, D is TRBD1 (5 bases). This CDR3 spans 15 amino acids. V was shortened by 5 bases and J by 7 bases, with 18 bases between the two germline ends. CDR1 and CDR2 from the germline V gene are SGHAT and FQNNGV. The CDR3 reads CASSRPGGAENTIYF. The CDR3 DNA reads TGTGCCAGCAGCCGACCCGGGGGAGCTGAGAACACCATATATTTT.

The CDR3 DNA is TGTGCCAGCAGCGATTACAGGGCCCCTGACGAGCAGTACTTC. Protein sequence: CASSDYRAPDEQYF. This sequence joins TRBV13 and TRBJ2-7; D is possibly TRBD1 (6 bases). Trimming removed 5 bases at V and 5 bases at J, with 16 bases between. Per the germline V gene, CDR1 is PRHDT and CDR2 is FYEKMQ (reference sequence). This CDR3 spans 14 amino acids.

This chain links TRBV9 with TRBJ2-7; 13 nucleotides match TRBD2. The ends lost 0 bases at V and 6 bases at J; junction bases unmatched: 3. Germline-derived CDR1 and CDR2 are SGDLS and YYNGEE. The CDR3 is 15 residues long. The CDR3 nucleotides are TGTGCCAGCAGCGTAGTTGGGACTAGCGGGGTCGAGCAGTACTTC. Translating gives CASSVVGTSGVEQYF. Full variable domain (remainder filled in from reference TRBV9 and TRBJ2-7): DSGVTQTPKHLITATGQRVTLRCSPRSGDLSVYWYQQSLDQGLQFLIQYYNGEERAKGNILERFSAQQFPDLHSELNLSSLELGDSALYFCASSVVGTSGVEQYFGPGTRLTVT.

The chain combines TRBV5-1 with TRBJ1-6; D ambiguous. The CDR3 has 15 residues. V lost 4 bases to trimming and J lost 7 bases, with 15 bases between them. CDR1 SGHRS and CDR2 YFSETQ come from the germline V gene. The CDR3 nucleotides read TGCGCCAGCAGCCCCTTGGAGACTAGAAATTCACCCCTCCACTTT. This encodes CASSPLETRNSPLHF.

This clone was picked up one time. The chain has TRBV10-3 and TRBJ2-2; the D is unclear. Germline V CDR1 and CDR2: ENHRY, SYGVKD. The CDR3 runs to 14 residues. V was clipped by 4 bases and J by 8 bases, with 14 bases between them. The CDR3 loop reads CAISGSRLRGELFF. In DNA form, the CDR3 reads TGTGCCATCAGTGGGTCAAGGTTGAGGGGGGAGCTGTTTTTT.

This chain links TRBV27 with TRBJ1-3, with D unclear. The germline V and J ends were trimmed by 6 bases and 0 bases, with 9 bases remaining between them. The CDR3 has 14 residues. The germline V gene has CDR1 MNHEY and CDR2 SMNVEV (reference sequence). The CDR3 sequence: CASRPVHSGNTIYF. The CDR3, as DNA: TGTGCCAGCAGGCCAGTTCACTCTGGAAACACCATATATTTT.

The rearrangement uses TRBV4-1 and TRBJ2-3, with TRBD1 matching over 10 bases. The CDR3 is 18 amino acids. Germline trimming cut 0 bases from V and 7 bases from J; bases unmatched to any gene: 13. The germline gives CDR1 MGHRA, CDR2 YSYEKL. The CDR3 nucleotides read TGCGCCAGCAGCCAAGAATATTCACCGGGACAGGGGTCCAATACGCAGTATTTT. Translated, it gives CASSQEYSPGQGSNTQYF.

The chain joins TRBV2 to TRBJ1-2; D unclear. Trimming took off 7 bases at V and 4 bases at J, with 10 bases between the two ends. Germline V gene data show CDR1 as SNHLY and CDR2 as FYNNEI. This CDR3 is built from 12 residues. The CDR3 protein is CASKPESYGYTF. DNA of the CDR3: TGTGCCAGCAAACCGGAGAGCTATGGCTACACCTTC.

V gene TRBV5-1 combines with J gene TRBJ2-3, with TRBD1 matching over 9 bases. The ends lost 3 bases at V and 5 bases at J; junction bases unmatched: 7. Germline CDR1 SGHRS, CDR2 YFSETQ. CDR3 length: 15 residues. This CDR3 is CASSSTGTGLDTQYF. CDR3 nucleotide sequence: TGCGCCAGCAGCTCAACCGGGACAGGGTTAGATACGCAGTATTTT.

The chain employs TRBV5-1 and TRBJ2-1; 12 nucleotides agree with TRBD2. The CDR3 loop spans 15 amino acids. Trimming took 4 bases from V and 7 from J; bases not matched to a gene: 6. Germline loops: CDR1 SGHRS, CDR2 YFSETQ. CDR3 in amino acids: CASSRTSGGLNEQFF. The CDR3 DNA is TGCGCCAGCAGCAGAACTAGCGGGGGGCTGAATGAGCAGTTCTTC.

This chain joins TRBV18 and TRBJ1-2; D is uncertain. The CDR3 is 13 amino acids. Germline-derived CDR1 and CDR2 are KGHSH and LQKENI. Trimming took 3 bases from V and 4 from J, leaving 9 bases between them. CDR3 protein: CASSPPVIYGYTF. The CDR3 DNA is TGTGCCAGCTCACCCCCAGTAATCTATGGCTACACCTTC.

This clone appeared a single time. The sample has other DNA sequences that encode this CDR3 too. The CDR3 here is CASSLSGTGDYEQYF. Here the CDR3 DNA reads TGCGCCAGCAGCCTCTCCGGGACAGGGGACTACGAGCAGTACTTC. The J gene is TRBJ2-7, the V gene TRBV5-1; 10 bases match TRBD1. The CDR3 runs to 15 residues. The germline V gene has CDR1 SGHRS and CDR2 YFSETQ. V lost 4 bases and J lost 3; bases outside the gene matches: 7.

The genes are TRBV18 and TRBJ2-7, with a weak D call TRBD1 (6 bases). This CDR3 comprises 14 residues. Per the germline V gene, CDR1 is KGHSH and CDR2 is LQKENI. Trimming stripped 4 bases from V and 6 bases from J, with 16 bases between. CDR3 loop: CASSQQGLSGEQYF. The DNA for the CDR3 is TGTGCCAGCTCACAGCAGGGGTTGTCTGGCGAGCAGTACTTC.

The rearrangement uses TRBV4-2 and TRBJ2-7; TRBD1 matches at 9 bases. From germline, CDR1 is LGHNA and CDR2 YNFKEQ. This CDR3 comprises 16 residues. After removal of 4 bases from V and 2 bases from J, the junction contained 9 bases not matched to a gene. The CDR3: CASSRRQGDRAYEQYF. The CDR3 nucleotides read TGTGCCAGCAGCCGAAGGCAGGGGGACAGGGCCTACGAGCAGTACTTC.

The J gene is TRBJ1-5, the V gene TRBV28; the D is unclear. CDR1 and CDR2 from the germline V gene are MDHEN and SYDVKM. CDR3 length: 14 amino acids. V shed 5 bases and J shed 3 bases, with 11 bases lying between them. CDR3 residues: CASSTGTVNQPQHF. The CDR3 DNA is TGTGCCAGCAGTACCGGTACAGTCAATCAGCCCCAGCATTTT.

This chain connects TRBV10-3 to TRBJ2-5; a possible D gene is TRBD1 (6 bases). The CDR3 is 14 residues long. Trimming removed 5 bases at V and 6 bases at J, with 16 bases between. CDR1 is ENHRY, CDR2 SYGVKD, per germline. The CDR3 bases are TGTGCCATCAGTACCGGGACATTTGAAAAGACCCAGTACTTC. This gives the protein CAISTGTFEKTQYF.

The chain recombines TRBV2 with TRBJ1-5, with a weak D call TRBD1 (5 bases). The V end was cut by 5 bases, the J end by 7 bases, with 12 bases between. Germline V gene sequence: CDR1 SNHLY, CDR2 FYNNEI. The CDR3 contains 13 residues. The DNA for the CDR3 is TGTGCCAGCAGTCCGGCCCAGGGCCAGCCCCAGCATTTT. Residues: CASSPAQGQPQHF.

The rearrangement uses TRBV2 and TRBJ1-5; tentative D call: TRBD1 (5 bases). The ends were cut back, 1 base at V and 9 bases at J, with 10 bases in the middle. The V gene's germline CDR1 is SNHLY and CDR2 FYNNEI. The CDR3 sequence is 13 residues long. CDR3 DNA sequence: TGTGCCAGCAGTGAAGGGATAAGGGGGCCCCAGCATTTT. It codes for CASSEGIRGPQHF.

This chain connects TRBV11-2 to TRBJ2-7, with TRBD1 identical over 7 bases. The CDR3 loop spans 17 amino acids. Losses at the gene ends were 5 bases for V and 0 bases for J; bases not matched to a gene: 13. Germline V gene lookup returns CDR1 SGHAT and CDR2 FQNNGV. The CDR3 region is CASSTIRTGDSSYEQYF. The CDR3 DNA reads TGTGCCAGCAGCACAATCCGGACAGGCGACTCCTCCTACGAGCAGTACTTC.

The chain employs TRBV9 and TRBJ2-2, with 7 bases that match TRBD1. Germline assignment: CDR1 SGDLS and CDR2 YYNGEE. Unmatched junction bases numbered 3, after V lost 4 bases and J lost 3 bases. The CDR3 has 14 amino acids. CDR3 coding DNA: TGTGCCAGCAGCTCGACAGGGTACACCGGGGAGCTGTTTTTT. Translated, it gives CASSSTGYTGELFF.

V gene TRBV14 combines with J gene TRBJ1-5; D is perhaps TRBD1 (6 bases). Trimming removed 6 bases from V and 7 bases from J, with 16 bases in between. The CDR3 totals 14 residues. The germline gives CDR1 SGHDN, CDR2 FVKESK. CDR3 residues: CASSDGRQGQPQHF. CDR3 nucleotides: TGTGCCAGCAGTGATGGACGTCAGGGGCAGCCCCAGCATTTT.

The genes are TRBV2 and TRBJ1-6; no clear D gene. CDR1 is SNHLY and CDR2 is FYNNEI in the germline V gene. The CDR3 length is 14 residues. Trimming cost V 6 bases and J 9 bases, with 15 bases left between them. Here the CDR3 DNA reads TGTGCCAGCAGCGCGGCTACCTGGGTTTCACCCCTCCACTTT. Translation: CASSAATWVSPLHF.